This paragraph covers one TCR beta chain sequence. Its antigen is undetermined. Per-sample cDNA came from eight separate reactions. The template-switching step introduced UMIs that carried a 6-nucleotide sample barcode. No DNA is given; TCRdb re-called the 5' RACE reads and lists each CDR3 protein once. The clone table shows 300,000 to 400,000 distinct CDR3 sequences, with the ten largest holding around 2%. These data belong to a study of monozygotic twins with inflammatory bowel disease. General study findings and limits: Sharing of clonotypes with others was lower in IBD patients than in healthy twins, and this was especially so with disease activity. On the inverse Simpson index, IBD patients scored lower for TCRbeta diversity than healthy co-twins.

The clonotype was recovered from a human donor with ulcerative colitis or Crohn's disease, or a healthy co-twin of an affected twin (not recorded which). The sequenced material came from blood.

CDR3 protein: CASSYGVGPPLGGYTF. V usage is TRBV6-5 and J usage is TRBJ1-2. CDR1 MNHEY and CDR2 SVGAGI come from the germline V gene. This CDR3 is built from 16 residues.